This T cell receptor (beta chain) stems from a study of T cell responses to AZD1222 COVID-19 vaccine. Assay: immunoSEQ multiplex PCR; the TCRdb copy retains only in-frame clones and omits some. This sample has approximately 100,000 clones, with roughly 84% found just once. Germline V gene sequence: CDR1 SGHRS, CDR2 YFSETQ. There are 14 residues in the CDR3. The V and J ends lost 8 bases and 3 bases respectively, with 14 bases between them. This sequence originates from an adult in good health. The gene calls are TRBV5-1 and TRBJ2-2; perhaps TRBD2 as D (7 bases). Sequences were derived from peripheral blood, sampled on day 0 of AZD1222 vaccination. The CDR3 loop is CASTGGPDTGELFF. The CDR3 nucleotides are TGCGCCAGTACCGGGGGGCCGGACACCGGGGAGCTGTTTTTT.